This T cell receptor (beta chain) came from a study of cytomegalovirus exposure and HLA in healthy donors. The primer mix had 60 Vbeta and 13 Jbeta primers. This table comes from immunoSEQ multiplex PCR, and its TCRdb copy is limited to in-frame clones, with some not included. The sample consists of more than 150,000 clones, over 75% of them appearing once. A word on this clone: Its antigen is unidentified.

Study-level findings and limits: In an earlier analysis, about 87% or about 30%: the productive usage of most TCR beta V segments. Researchers reported in a later analysis that a missense DCLRE1C variant was tied to TCR beta V- and J-gene trimming. Generally TCR sequences proved uncommon, though certain public TCRs appeared in numerous donors.

This TCR came from a man between 18 and 35 years old in good health and CMV-seropositive. The sequencing sample was made of PBMCs.

The CDR3 nucleotides read TGTGCCAGCAGCTTAGGACACGGGGGCGGGGAGCTGTTTTTT. Its protein product is CASSLGHGGGELFF. The rearrangement links TRBV7-6 to TRBJ2-2, with TRBD2 as a possible D gene (6 bases). The CDR3 covers 14 residues. Germline V CDR1 and CDR2: SGHVS, FNYEAQ. The V end was cut by 1 base, the J end by 7 bases, with 10 bases between.